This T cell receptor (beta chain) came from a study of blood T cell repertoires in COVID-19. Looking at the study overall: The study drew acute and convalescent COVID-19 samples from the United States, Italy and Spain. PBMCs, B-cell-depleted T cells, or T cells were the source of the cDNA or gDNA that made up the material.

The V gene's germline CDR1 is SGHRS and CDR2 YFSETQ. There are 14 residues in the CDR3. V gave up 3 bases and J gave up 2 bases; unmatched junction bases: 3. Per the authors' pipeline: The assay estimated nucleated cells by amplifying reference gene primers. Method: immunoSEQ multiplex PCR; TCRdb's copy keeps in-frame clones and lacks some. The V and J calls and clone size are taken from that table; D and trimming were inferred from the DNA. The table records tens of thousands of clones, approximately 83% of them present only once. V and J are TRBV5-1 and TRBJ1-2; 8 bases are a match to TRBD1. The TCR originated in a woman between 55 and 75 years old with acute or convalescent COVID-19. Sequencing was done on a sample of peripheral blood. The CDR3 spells CASSSGDRNYGYTF. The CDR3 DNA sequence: TGCGCCAGCAGCTCGGGGGACAGGAACTATGGCTACACCTTC. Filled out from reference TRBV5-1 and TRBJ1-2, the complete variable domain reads KAGVTQTPRYLIKTRGQQVTLSCSPISGHRSVSWYQQTPGQGLQFLFEYFSETQRNKGNFPGRFSGRQFSNSRSEMNVSTLELGDSALYLCASSSGDRNYGYTFGSGTRLTVV.